The 28 T cell receptor beta chains in this list originate from one sample, sequenced in a study of neurological immune-mediated disorders. TCRdb analysed the 5' RACE reads with MiXCR anew, one entry per CDR3 protein. Of 50,000 or so distinct CDR3 sequences listed, 13% are singletons. The time point denotes: longitudinal time-point 2. The sequencing input was PBMCs. The receptors here all came from a male donor with HTLV-1-associated myelopathy (HAM/TSP).

In regard to this clonotype: A junction boundary mismatches the germline segment, possibly from a read error. The chain links TRBV3-1 to TRBJ2-7, with 8 nucleotides matching TRBD1. Germline CDR1 LGHDT, CDR2 YNNKEL (reference sequence). The CDR3 loop spans 18 amino acids. CDR3 coding DNA: TGTACCAGCAGCCAAGTTTATCCCGTCCAGGGGGCACCCTACGAGCAGTACTTC. This sequence encodes CTSSQVYPVQGAPYEQYF.

The chain links TRBV20-1 to TRBJ2-5; D is unresolved. Trimming shortened V by 3 bases and J by 0 bases, and 5 bases separated the two germline ends. There are 12 residues in the CDR3. The germline gives CDR1 DFQATT, CDR2 SNEGSKA (reference sequence). CDR3 amino acids: CSARANQETQYF. The CDR3 DNA reads TGCAGTGCTAGGGCTAACCAAGAGACCCAGTACTTC.

This clonotype was found many times. The V gene is TRBV6-2 or TRBV6-3, the J gene TRBJ2-2; D is uncertain. The CDR3 is 12 amino acids. Trimming took off 8 bases at V and 6 bases at J, with 10 bases between the two ends. Germline assignment: CDR1 MNHEY and CDR2 SVGEGT. The DNA of the CDR3 is TGTGCCAGCCGGCCACTGGCCGGGGAGCTGTTTTTT. It specifies CASRPLAGELFF.

On this clonotype: A much more abundant neighbour one base away suggests this may be a read error. The chain carries TRBV5-1 and TRBJ1-1, with a weak D call TRBD1 (5 bases). CDR3 length: 15 residues. Trimming cost V 4 bases and J 1 base, with 14 bases left between them. Looked up from germline, CDR1 is SGHRS and CDR2 is YFSETQ. As DNA, the CDR3 is TGCGCCAGCAGCCACCGGGACGGGGAGAACACTGAAGCTTTCTTT. Amino acids: CASSHRDGENTEAFF. Using reference TRBV5-1 and TRBJ1-1 for the parts outside the CDR3, the full variable domain is KAGVTQTPRYLIKTRGQQVTLSCSPISGHRSVSWYQQTPGQGLQFLFEYFSETQRNKGNFPGRFSGRQFSNSRSEMNVSTLELGDSALYLCASSHRDGENTEAFFGQGTRLTVV.

Many counts were recorded for this clonotype. The rearrangement joins TRBV9 to TRBJ2-5; the D gene is possibly TRBD2 (6 bases). The CDR3 extends over 15 amino acids. V gave up 0 bases and J gave up 2 bases, with 11 bases separating them. Germline V lookup: CDR1 SGDLS, CDR2 YYNGEE. The CDR3 reads CASSVEGLRQETQYF. The CDR3 bases are TGTGCCAGCAGCGTAGAGGGACTCCGACAAGAGACCCAGTACTTC. Supplemented by reference TRBV9 and TRBJ2-5, the full variable domain reads DSGVTQTPKHLITATGQRVTLRCSPRSGDLSVYWYQQSLDQGLQFLIQYYNGEERAKGNILERFSAQQFPDLHSELNLSSLELGDSALYFCASSVEGLRQETQYFGPGTRLLVL.

There are many counts of this clonotype. J is TRBJ1-5 and V is TRBV20-1, with D possibly matching TRBD1 (6 bases). Germline V gene data show CDR1 as DFQATT and CDR2 as SNEGSKA (reference sequence). The CDR3 spans 13 residues. V was pared by 5 bases and J by 5 bases, with 13 bases between. CDR3 nucleotide sequence: TGCAGTGCTCAAGGACAGAGAGATCAGCCCCAGCATTTT. Protein: CSAQGQRDQPQHF.

The gene calls are TRBV20-1 and TRBJ1-6; unclear D gene. From germline, CDR1 is DFQATT and CDR2 SNEGSKA (reference sequence). The CDR3 is made up of 11 amino acids. V lost 0 bases and J lost 7, with 1 base in between. CDR3 bases: TGCAGTGCTAGAGACAATTCACCCCTCCACTTT. This gives the protein CSARDNSPLHF.

This clonotype showed up many times. This chain joins TRBV28 and TRBJ2-1; D perhaps matches TRBD2 (6 bases). CDR1 and CDR2 from the germline V gene are MDHEN and SYDVKM. The CDR3 length is 15 residues. V shed 5 bases and J shed 7 bases, with 18 bases lying between them. CDR3 residues: CASSSREALWNEQFF. Here the CDR3 DNA reads TGTGCCAGCAGTAGCAGGGAGGCCCTTTGGAATGAGCAGTTCTTC.

The rearrangement joins TRBV18 to TRBJ2-7; D possibly corresponds to TRBD1 (6 bases). Trimming cost V 1 base and J 3 bases, with 16 bases left between them. The CDR3 consists of 16 residues. Germline V gives CDR1 KGHSH, CDR2 LQKENI. CDR3 in amino acids: CASSPLRDLGGYEQYF. For the CDR3, the DNA is TGTGCCAGCTCACCACTCCGGGACCTAGGGGGCTACGAGCAGTACTTC.

This chain links TRBV29-1 with TRBJ2-5, with D perhaps matching TRBD1 (6 bases). Germline V gene sequence: CDR1 SQVTM, CDR2 ANQGSEA. V lost 7 bases to trimming and J lost 4 bases, with 16 bases between them. The length of the CDR3 is 13 residues. Here the CDR3 DNA reads TGCAGCGCCTATCGGGACACTGTAGAGACCCAGTACTTC. This encodes CSAYRDTVETQYF.

In its sample, this clonotype was seen many times. The chain combines TRBV20-1 with TRBJ2-3; 8 nucleotides align to TRBD2. The CDR3 covers 14 residues. Germline-derived CDR1 and CDR2 are DFQATT and SNEGSKA (reference sequence). Trimming cost V 2 bases and J 3 bases; bases outside gene matches: 4. The CDR3 region is CSARKAGVTDTQYF. In DNA, the CDR3 is TGCAGTGCTAGAAAAGCGGGGGTTACAGATACGCAGTATTTT.

About this clonotype: The junction does not match germline at one end; this may be a read error. The J gene is TRBJ2-1, the V gene TRBV5-6; 9 nucleotides agree with TRBD2. CDR3 length equals 15 residues. Germline V CDR1 and CDR2: SGHDT, YYEEEE. The CDR3 spells CASSSGLAVDNGQFF. Written as DNA, the CDR3 is TGTGCCAGCAGCTCGGGACTAGCAGTTGACAATGGGCAGTTCTTC. The full variable domain, completed using reference TRBV5-6 and TRBJ2-1, is DAGVTQSPTHLIKTRGQQVTLRCSPKSGHDTVSWYQQALGQGPQFIFQYYEEEERQRGNFPDRFSGHQFPNYSSELNVNALLLGDSALYLCASSSGLAVDNGQFFGPGTRLTVL.

This clonotype occurred many times. The chain uses TRBV14 and TRBJ1-2; D not resolved. The length of the CDR3 is 12 residues. Germline CDR1 SGHDN, CDR2 FVKESK. V was clipped by 0 bases and J by 4 bases, with 3 bases between them. CDR3: CASSQDSYGYTF. In nucleotides, the CDR3 is TGTGCCAGCAGCCAAGATAGCTATGGCTACACCTTC.

This clonotype has more than one count but fewer than ten. One end of the junction fails to match germline, which may point to a read error. The chain has TRBV7-7 and TRBJ2-1; D unclear. The CDR3 has 15 residues. In germline, CDR1 is SSHAT, CDR2 FNYEAQ (reference sequence). The CDR3 here is CASSPQYLGVNEQFF. The CDR3 region has the DNA TGTGCTAGCAGCCCACAATACCTCGGTGTCAATGAGCAGTTCTTC.

In this sample, this clonotype turned up many times. J is TRBJ1-1 and V is TRBV28; D is undetermined. The germline V gene has CDR1 MDHEN and CDR2 SYDVKM. Trimming pared 6 bases from V and 5 bases from J, leaving 16 bases between. The length of the CDR3 is 14 residues. The CDR3 region is CASRETPLRTEAFF. CDR3 nucleotides: TGTGCCAGCAGGGAGACCCCCCTGAGGACTGAAGCTTTCTTT.

The rearrangement uses TRBV20-1 and TRBJ1-5; 7 bases align to TRBD1. Trimming took 1 base from V and 7 from J; bases not matched to a gene: 4. Looked up from germline, CDR1 is DFQATT and CDR2 is SNEGSKA (reference sequence). The CDR3 is 13 amino acids. CDR3 sequence reads: CSARVTGEQPQHF. In DNA, the CDR3 is TGCAGTGCTAGAGTCACAGGGGAACAGCCCCAGCATTTT.

Comment on this clonotype: The junction and the germline gene differ at one end; a read error may be behind it. V usage is TRBV14 and J usage is TRBJ2-1, with TRBD2 matching over 10 bases. The length of the CDR3 is 16 residues. Germline assignment: CDR1 SGHDN and CDR2 FVKESK. The CDR3 coding sequence is TGTGCCAACAGCCGAATCGGGACTAGCGTCTACAATGAGCAGTTCTTC. Protein product: CANSRIGTSVYNEQFF.

This clonotype was found many times. The J gene is TRBJ1-1, the V gene TRBV5-1; D is unclear. Deletions cut 4 bases from V and 4 bases from J, with 17 bases between. The CDR3 spans 15 residues. The germline V gene encodes CDR1 SGHRS and CDR2 YFSETQ. CDR3: CASSPARPQPTEAFF. As DNA, the CDR3 is TGCGCCAGCAGCCCGGCCAGGCCCCAGCCCACTGAAGCTTTCTTT. The variable domain in full, completed from reference TRBV5-1 and TRBJ1-1, reads KAGVTQTPRYLIKTRGQQVTLSCSPISGHRSVSWYQQTPGQGLQFLFEYFSETQRNKGNFPGRFSGRQFSNSRSEMNVSTLELGDSALYLCASSPARPQPTEAFFGQGTRLTVV.

This clonotype has a count of ten or more. V gene TRBV3-1 combines with J gene TRBJ1-2; 9 positions agree with TRBD1. The CDR3 contains 16 residues. CDR1 and CDR2 from the germline V gene are LGHDT and YNNKEL (reference sequence). The V segment lost 1 base and the J segment 3 bases; nucleotides outside the gene matches: 6. The CDR3 loop is CASSQVGGQGDYGYTF. CDR3 DNA sequence: TGTGCCAGCAGCCAAGTCGGGGGACAGGGTGACTATGGCTACACCTTC.

This clonotype is labeled as medium-sized. The chain uses TRBV20-1 and TRBJ2-3; 10 nucleotides line up with TRBD1. There are 15 residues in the CDR3. Per germline, CDR1 DFQATT and CDR2 SNEGSKA (reference sequence). Germline trimming cut 5 bases from V and 3 bases from J; bases unmatched to any gene: 8. This CDR3 reads CSAPPRDRGTDTQYF. The CDR3 nucleotides are TGCAGTGCTCCCCCGCGGGACAGGGGAACAGATACGCAGTATTTT.

The rearrangement joins TRBV12-3 or TRBV12-4 to TRBJ2-3, with 11 bases fitting TRBD2. V lost 5 bases, J lost 1 base, and 5 bases stayed unmatched. The CDR3 has 16 amino acids. The CDR3 bases are TGTGCCAGCAGTCTGGGACTAGCGGAGCGCACAGATACGCAGTATTTT. Its translation is CASSLGLAERTDTQYF.

This clonotype was seen at least ten times. The chain has TRBV2 and TRBJ2-2; D is perhaps TRBD1 (7 bases). There are 16 residues in the CDR3. Germline CDR1 is SNHLY and CDR2 is FYNNEI. The V gene lost 6 bases and the J gene lost 1 base, with 15 bases spanning the gap. The CDR3 coding sequence is TGTGCCAGCAGCCCTGACCAGGGGGGGAACACCGGGGAGCTGTTTTTT. Amino acids: CASSPDQGGNTGELFF.

This chain joins TRBV4-1 and TRBJ1-1, with a tentative D call TRBD1 (5 bases). Germline V gene data show CDR1 as MGHRA and CDR2 as YSYEKL. V was pared by 1 base and J by 5 bases, with 14 bases between. The CDR3 consists of 15 residues. In DNA form, the CDR3 reads TGCGCCAGCAGCCAAGTCCTATTGGGGCTGACTGAAGCTTTCTTT. It yields the protein CASSQVLLGLTEAFF.

This clonotype was detected many times. V is TRBV6-5 and J is TRBJ1-4; possible D gene TRBD1, 5 bases. This CDR3 spans 16 amino acids. V lost 2 bases and J lost 3, with 13 bases in between. Germline-derived CDR1 and CDR2 are MNHEY and SVGAGI. DNA of the CDR3: TGTGCCAGCAGTTACCAACCGACAGTCGCTAATGAAAAACTGTTTTTT. The encoded protein is CASSYQPTVANEKLFF.

The sample holds many counts of this clonotype. The chain recombines TRBV20-1 with TRBJ1-2; no definite D call. Per the germline V gene, CDR1 is DFQATT and CDR2 is SNEGSKA (reference sequence). This CDR3 comprises 14 residues. V was clipped by 1 base and J by 6 bases, with 15 bases between them. CDR3 sequence (DNA): TGCAGTGCTAGAGGGAGTATGGGGAAGGATGGCTACACCTTC. This sequence encodes CSARGSMGKDGYTF.

This clonotype is medium-sized by share. The chain couples TRBV20-1 to TRBJ2-7; 10 nucleotides align to TRBD2. The CDR3 spans 14 residues. Germline V gene sequence: CDR1 DFQATT, CDR2 SNEGSKA (reference sequence). The V and J ends lost 4 bases and 7 bases, in that order; junction bases with no gene match: 10. CDR3 bases: TGCAGTGCTATTGATAGCGGGGGGATTTGGGAGCAGTACTTC. Amino acids: CSAIDSGGIWEQYF.

Ten or more counts support this clonotype. The V and J genes are TRBV20-1 and TRBJ2-1; D possibly corresponds to TRBD2 (6 bases). Germline V lookup: CDR1 DFQATT, CDR2 SNEGSKA (reference sequence). The V end was cut by 6 bases, the J end by 8 bases, with 8 bases between. The CDR3 length is 10 residues. As DNA, the CDR3 is TGCAGTGCCCGGAGGGATGAGCAGTTCTTC. It specifies CSARRDEQFF.

This clonotype was detected ten times or more. The chain links TRBV27 to TRBJ1-6, with no clear D. V lost 3 bases, J lost 7 bases, and 4 bases lay in between. This CDR3 has 12 residues. Germline CDR1 reads MNHEY; CDR2 reads SMNVEV (reference sequence). The CDR3 DNA is TGTGCCAGCAGTTTCGGGAATTCACCCCTCCACTTT. Its translation is CASSFGNSPLHF.